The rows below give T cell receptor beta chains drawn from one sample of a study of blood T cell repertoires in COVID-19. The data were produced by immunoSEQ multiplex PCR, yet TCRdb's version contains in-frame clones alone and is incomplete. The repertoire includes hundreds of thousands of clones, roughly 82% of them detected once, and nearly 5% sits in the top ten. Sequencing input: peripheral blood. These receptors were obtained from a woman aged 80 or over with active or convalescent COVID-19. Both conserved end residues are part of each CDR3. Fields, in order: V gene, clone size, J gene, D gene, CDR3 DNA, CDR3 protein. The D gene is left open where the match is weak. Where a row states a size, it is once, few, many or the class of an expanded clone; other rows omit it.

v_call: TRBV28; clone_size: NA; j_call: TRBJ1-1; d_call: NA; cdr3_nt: TGTGCCAGCAGTTACGGACAGCTTGAAGCTTTCTTT; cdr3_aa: CASSYGQLEAFF
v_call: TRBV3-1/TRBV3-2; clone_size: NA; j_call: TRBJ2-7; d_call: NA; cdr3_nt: TGTGCCAGCAGCCGAAAAATAACAGGCTCCTACGAGCAGTACTTC; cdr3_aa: CASSRKITGSYEQYF
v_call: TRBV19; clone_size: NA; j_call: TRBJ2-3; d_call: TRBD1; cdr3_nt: TGTGCCAGTAGTACCCGGACAGGGGCGGGTACAGATACGCAGTATTTT; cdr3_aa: CASSTRTGAGTDTQYF
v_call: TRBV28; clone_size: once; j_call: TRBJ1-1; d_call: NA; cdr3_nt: TGTGCCAGCAGCCAACCGCTACAGGGGAACACTGAAGCTTTCTTT; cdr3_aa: CASSQPLQGNTEAFF
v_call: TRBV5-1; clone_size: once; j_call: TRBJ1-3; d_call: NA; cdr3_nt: TGCGCCAGCAGCTTGGACAGGGAATATGGAAACACCATATATTTT; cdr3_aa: CASSLDREYGNTIYF
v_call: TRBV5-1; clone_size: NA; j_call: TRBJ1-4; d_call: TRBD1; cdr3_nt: TGCGCCAGCAGCCCTCCTGAGACAGGGGCCGAAAAACTGTTTTTT; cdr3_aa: CASSPPETGAEKLFF
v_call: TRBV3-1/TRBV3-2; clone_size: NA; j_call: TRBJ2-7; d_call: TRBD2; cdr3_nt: TGTGCCAGCAGCCTGCAGACTAGCGGGGGGTACGAGCAGTACTTC; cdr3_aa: CASSLQTSGGYEQYF
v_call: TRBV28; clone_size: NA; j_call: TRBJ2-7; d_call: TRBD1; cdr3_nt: TGTGCCAGCGGACAGGGGCTCCCTCGCTACGAGCAGTACTTC; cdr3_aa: CASGQGLPRYEQYF
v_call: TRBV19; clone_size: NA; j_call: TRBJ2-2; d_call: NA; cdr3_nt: TGTGCCAGTAGTGATGGGCTAACCGCCGGGGAGCTGTTTTTT; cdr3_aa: CASSDGLTAGELFF
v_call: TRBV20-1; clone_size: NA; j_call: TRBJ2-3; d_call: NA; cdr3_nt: TGCAGTGCCAAAGCGGGAGATACGCAGTATTTT; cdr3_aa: CSAKAGDTQYF
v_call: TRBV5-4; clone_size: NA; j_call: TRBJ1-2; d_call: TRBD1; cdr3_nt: TGTGCCAGCAGCGCCGGACAGGGGGCAGGTTATGGCTACACCTTC; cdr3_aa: CASSAGQGAGYGYTF
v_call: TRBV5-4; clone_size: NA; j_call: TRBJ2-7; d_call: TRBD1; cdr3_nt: TGTGCCAGCAGCCGGGACAGTTACGAGCAGTACTTC; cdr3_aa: CASSRDSYEQYF
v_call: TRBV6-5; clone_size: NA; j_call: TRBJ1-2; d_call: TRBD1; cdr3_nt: TGTGCCAGCAAACCTCCGGGACAGGCCCTCTATGGCTACACCTTC; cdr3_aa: CASKPPGQALYGYTF
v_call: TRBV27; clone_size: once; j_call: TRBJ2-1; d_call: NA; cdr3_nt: TGTGCCAGCAGTTCTGTCGGGGTATCTTCTGAGCAGTTCTTC; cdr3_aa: CASSSVGVSSEQFF
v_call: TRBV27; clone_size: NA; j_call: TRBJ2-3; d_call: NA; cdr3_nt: TGTGCCAGCAGTTGGCCCCTCGGGGTGAACACAGATACGCAGTATTTT; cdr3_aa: CASSWPLGVNTDTQYF
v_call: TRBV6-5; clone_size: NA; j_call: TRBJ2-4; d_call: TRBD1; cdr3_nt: TGTGCCAGCAGGCCAGGGGGCGTGAAGAACATTCAGTACTTC; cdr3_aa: CASRPGGVKNIQYF
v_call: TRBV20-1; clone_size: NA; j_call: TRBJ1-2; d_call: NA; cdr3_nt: TGCAGTGCTAGGCCAGACTATGGCTACACCTTC; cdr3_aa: CSARPDYGYTF
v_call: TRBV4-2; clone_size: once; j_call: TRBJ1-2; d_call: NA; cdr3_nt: TGTGCCAGCAGCCGACTGGTTAACTATGGCTACACCTTC; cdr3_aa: CASSRLVNYGYTF
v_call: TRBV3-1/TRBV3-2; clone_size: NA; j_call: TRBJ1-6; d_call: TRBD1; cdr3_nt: TGTGCCAGCAGCCTGGGACAGGGTAATTCACCCCTCCACTTT; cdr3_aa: CASSLGQGNSPLHF
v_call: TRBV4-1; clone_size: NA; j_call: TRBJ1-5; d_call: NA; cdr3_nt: TGCGCCAGCAGCCGAGGGCTCGATCAGCCCCAGCATTTT; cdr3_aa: CASSRGLDQPQHF
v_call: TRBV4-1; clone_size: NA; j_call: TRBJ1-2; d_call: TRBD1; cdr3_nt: TGCGCCAGCAGCCAAGATAGACAGGGCTTCTATGGCTACACCTTC; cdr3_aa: CASSQDRQGFYGYTF
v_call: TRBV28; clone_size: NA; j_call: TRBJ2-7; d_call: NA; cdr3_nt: TGTGCCAGCAGTTCTGTGGGACACCGACCTTGGGAGCAGTACTTC; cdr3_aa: CASSSVGHRPWEQYF
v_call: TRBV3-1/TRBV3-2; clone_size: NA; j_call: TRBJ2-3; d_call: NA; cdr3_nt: TGTGCCAGCAGTCGCAGGGGCACAGATACGCAGTATTTT; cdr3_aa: CASSRRGTDTQYF
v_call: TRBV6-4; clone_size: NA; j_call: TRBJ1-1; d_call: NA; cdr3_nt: TGTGCCAGCAGTGCATCGGGTTGGAACACTGAAGCTTTCTTT; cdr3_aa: CASSASGWNTEAFF
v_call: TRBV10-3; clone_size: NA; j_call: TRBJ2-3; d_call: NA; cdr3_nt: TGTGCCATCAGTGTCTTAGATCGCACAGATACGCAGTATTTT; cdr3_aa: CAISVLDRTDTQYF
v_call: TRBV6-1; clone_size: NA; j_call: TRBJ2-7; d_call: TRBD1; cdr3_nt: TGTGCCAGCAGTGAAGTCGACAGGGGGTCCTACGAGCAGTACTTC; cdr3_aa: CASSEVDRGSYEQYF
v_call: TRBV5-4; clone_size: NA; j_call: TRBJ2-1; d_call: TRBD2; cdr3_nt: TGTGCCAGCAGCTTGGCCTCGACTAGCGGGGGGGCGGTAGGTGAGCAGTTCTTC; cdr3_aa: CASSLASTSGGAVGEQFF
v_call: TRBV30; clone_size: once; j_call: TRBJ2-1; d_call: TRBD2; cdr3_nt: TGTGCCTGGAGTCCCCTAGCGGGTGGACAGTTCTTC; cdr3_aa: CAWSPLAGGQFF
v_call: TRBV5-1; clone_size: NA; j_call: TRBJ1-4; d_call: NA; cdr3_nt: TGCGCCAGCAGCTTGTCCGGGGATGAAAAACTGTTTTTT; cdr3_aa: CASSLSGDEKLFF
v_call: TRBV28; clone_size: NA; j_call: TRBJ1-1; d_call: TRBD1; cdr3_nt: TGTGCCAGCAGTCTTTCAGGGGGCACTGAAGCTTTCTTT; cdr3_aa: CASSLSGGTEAFF
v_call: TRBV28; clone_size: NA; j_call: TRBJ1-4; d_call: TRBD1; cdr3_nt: TGTGCCAGCAGTCCCCTTGCGGGACAGGTGCCTGAAAAACTGTTTTTT; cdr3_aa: CASSPLAGQVPEKLFF
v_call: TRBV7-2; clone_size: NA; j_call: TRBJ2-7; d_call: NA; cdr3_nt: TGTGCCAGCAGCTCGACTTTAGAGTCGACGGACGAGCAGTACTTC; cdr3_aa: CASSSTLESTDEQYF
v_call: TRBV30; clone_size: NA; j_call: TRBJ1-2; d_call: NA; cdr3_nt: TGTGCCGTCCACAGGAGTGCCTATGGCTACACCTTC; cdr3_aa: CAVHRSAYGYTF
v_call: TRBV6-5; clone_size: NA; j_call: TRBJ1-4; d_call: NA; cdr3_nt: TGTGCCAGCCTGCCCCAGGGCTGGGAAAAACTGTTTTTT; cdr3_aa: CASLPQGWEKLFF
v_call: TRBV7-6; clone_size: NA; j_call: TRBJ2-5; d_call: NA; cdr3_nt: TGTGCCAGCAGCTTAGTGGCGGGGATGGAGACCCAGTACTTC; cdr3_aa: CASSLVAGMETQYF
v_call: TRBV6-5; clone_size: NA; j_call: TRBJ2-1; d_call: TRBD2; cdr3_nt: TGTGCCAGCAGGGGGACTAGCGGGAGGGTCTCCGAGCAGTTCTTC; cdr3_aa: CASRGTSGRVSEQFF
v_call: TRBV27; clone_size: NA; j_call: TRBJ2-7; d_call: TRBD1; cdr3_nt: TGTGCCAGCAGTGTACCGGGACAGGGCGGCGAGCAGTACTTC; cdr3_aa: CASSVPGQGGEQYF
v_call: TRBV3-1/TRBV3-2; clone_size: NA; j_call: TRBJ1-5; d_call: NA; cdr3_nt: TGTGCCAGCAGCCAAGATTCGGTTGCCAATCAGCCCCAGCATTTT; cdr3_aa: CASSQDSVANQPQHF
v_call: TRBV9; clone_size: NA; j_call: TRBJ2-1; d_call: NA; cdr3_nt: TGTGCCAGCAGCGTTGGCGGGACCGACAATGAGCAGTTCTTC; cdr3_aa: CASSVGGTDNEQFF
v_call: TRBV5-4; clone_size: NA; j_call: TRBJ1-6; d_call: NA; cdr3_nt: TGTGCCAGCAGAAAGGACAGTGATAATTCACCCCTCCACTTT; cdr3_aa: CASRKDSDNSPLHF
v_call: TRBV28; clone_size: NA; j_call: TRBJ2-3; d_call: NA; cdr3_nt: TGTGCCAGCAGGTTCACCACAGGCACAGATACGCAGTATTTT; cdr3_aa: CASRFTTGTDTQYF
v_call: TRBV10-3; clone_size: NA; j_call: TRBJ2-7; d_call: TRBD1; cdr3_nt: TGTGCCATCAGTGGGGACAGGGGCCCATCCTACGAGCAGTACTTC; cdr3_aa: CAISGDRGPSYEQYF
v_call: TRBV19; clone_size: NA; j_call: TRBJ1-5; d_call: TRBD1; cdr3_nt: TGTGCCAGTAGTATGCGGCAGGGGGCCAATCAGCCCCAGCATTTT; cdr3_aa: CASSMRQGANQPQHF
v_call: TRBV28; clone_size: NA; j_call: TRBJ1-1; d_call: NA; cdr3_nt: TGTGCCAGCAGTTTGAAGGGGGTCGGGAACACTGAAGCTTTCTTT; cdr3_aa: CASSLKGVGNTEAFF
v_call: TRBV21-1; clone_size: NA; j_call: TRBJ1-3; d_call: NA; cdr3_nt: TGTGCCAGCAGCAAAGTGAGCGTGAGCTCTGGAAACACCATATATTTT; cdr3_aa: CASSKVSVSSGNTIYF
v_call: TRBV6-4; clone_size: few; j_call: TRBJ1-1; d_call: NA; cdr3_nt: TGTGCCAGCAGTGACCCCACAGGGAAAGCTTTCTTT; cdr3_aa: CASSDPTGKAFF
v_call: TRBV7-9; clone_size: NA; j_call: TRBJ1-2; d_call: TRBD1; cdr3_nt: TGTGCCAGCAGCCTAGCCTCCTCCACAGGGGGCCGAAGAGGCTACACCTTC; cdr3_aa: CASSLASSTGGRRGYTF
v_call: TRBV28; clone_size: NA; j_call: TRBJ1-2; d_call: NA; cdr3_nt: TGTGCCAGCCAGGCATTAGGGGATGGCTACACCTTC; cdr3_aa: CASQALGDGYTF
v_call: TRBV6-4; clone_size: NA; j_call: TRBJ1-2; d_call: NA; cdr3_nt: TGTGCCAGCAGTGACTCGATTTGGGGGGGCGGCTACACCTTC; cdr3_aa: CASSDSIWGGGYTF
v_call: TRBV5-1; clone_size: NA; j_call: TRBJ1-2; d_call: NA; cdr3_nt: TGCGCCAGCAGCTTGGCCATCGGCAGGGACTATGGCTACACCTTC; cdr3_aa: CASSLAIGRDYGYTF
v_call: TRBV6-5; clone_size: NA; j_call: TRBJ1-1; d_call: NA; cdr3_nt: TGTGCCAGCAGTTACTTCAAAGGGGGCACTGAAGCTTTCTTT; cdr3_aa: CASSYFKGGTEAFF
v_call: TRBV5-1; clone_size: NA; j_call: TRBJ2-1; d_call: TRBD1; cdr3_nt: TGCGCCAGCAGCGTTACAGGGGTCGGGTACGGGCTCCATGAGCAGTTCTTC; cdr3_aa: CASSVTGVGYGLHEQFF
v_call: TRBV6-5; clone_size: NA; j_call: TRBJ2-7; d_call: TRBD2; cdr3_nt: TGTGCCAGCAAAAGACTAGCGGGAGGCCTCGTCGAGCAGTACTTC; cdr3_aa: CASKRLAGGLVEQYF
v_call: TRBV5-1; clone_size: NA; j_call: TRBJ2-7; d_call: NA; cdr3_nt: TGCGCCAGCAGCCCCAGACAAATCCTGTCCTACGAGCAGTACTTC; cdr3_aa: CASSPRQILSYEQYF
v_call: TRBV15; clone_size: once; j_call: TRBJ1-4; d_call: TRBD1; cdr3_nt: TGTGCCACCAGCAGAGATCCCGGACAGGGGGCTGAAAAACTGTTTTTT; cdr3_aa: CATSRDPGQGAEKLFF
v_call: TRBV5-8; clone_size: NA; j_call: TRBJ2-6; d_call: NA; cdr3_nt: TGTGCCAGCATGAACAGGGCTGGGGCCAACGTCCTGACTTTC; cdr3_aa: CASMNRAGANVLTF
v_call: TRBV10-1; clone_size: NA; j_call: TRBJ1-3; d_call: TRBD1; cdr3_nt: TGCGCCAGCAGACCCGGGACAGGGTCTGGAAACACCATATATTTT; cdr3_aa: CASRPGTGSGNTIYF
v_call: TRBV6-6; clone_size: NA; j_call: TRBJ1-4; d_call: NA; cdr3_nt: TGTGCCAGCAGCCCCGGGACAACTAATGAAAAACTGTTTTTT; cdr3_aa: CASSPGTTNEKLFF
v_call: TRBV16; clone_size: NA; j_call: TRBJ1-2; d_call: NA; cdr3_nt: TGTGCCAGCAGCCAATCGGAGGTGGCCACCTTC; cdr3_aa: CASSQSEVATF
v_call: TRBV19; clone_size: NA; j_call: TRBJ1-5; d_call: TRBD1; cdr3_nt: TGTGCCAGTAGTTTCTCAGGACAGGGGGCCCTTCATCAGCCCCAGCATTTT; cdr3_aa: CASSFSGQGALHQPQHF